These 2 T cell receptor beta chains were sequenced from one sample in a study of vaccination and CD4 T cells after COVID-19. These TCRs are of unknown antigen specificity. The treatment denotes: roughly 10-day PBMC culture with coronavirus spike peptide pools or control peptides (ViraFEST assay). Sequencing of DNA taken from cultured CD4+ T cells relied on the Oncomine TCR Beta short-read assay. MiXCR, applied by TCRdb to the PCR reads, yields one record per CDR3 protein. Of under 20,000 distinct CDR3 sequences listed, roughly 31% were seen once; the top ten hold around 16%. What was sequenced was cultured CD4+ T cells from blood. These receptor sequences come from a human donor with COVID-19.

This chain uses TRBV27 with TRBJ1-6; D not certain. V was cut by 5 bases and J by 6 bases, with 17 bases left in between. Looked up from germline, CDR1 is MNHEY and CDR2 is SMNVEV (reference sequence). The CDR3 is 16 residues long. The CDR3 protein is CASSLHRDGFNSPLHF. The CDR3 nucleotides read TGTGCCAGCAGTCTACACCGTGACGGATTTAATTCACCCCTCCACTTT.

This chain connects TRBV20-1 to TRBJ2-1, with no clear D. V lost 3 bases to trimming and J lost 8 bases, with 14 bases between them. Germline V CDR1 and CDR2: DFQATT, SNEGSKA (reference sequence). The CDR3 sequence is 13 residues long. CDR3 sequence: CSASWQWFYEQFF. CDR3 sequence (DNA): TGCAGTGCTAGTTGGCAGTGGTTCTATGAGCAGTTCTTC.